Each of the 29 T cell receptor beta chains below was sequenced from the same sample in a study of early T cells in non-severe SARS-CoV-2 infection (dated by TCRdb to about 2021). Library construction relied on 5' RACE. Reads for this sample came from a NextSeq 500. Clones were called with MiXCR by TCRdb after fastp trimmed the public reads at Q25, and only in-frame beta chains were retained. Records with the same CDR3 protein are collapsed into one entry carrying the most frequent genes and DNA. The table for this sample lists under 60,000 distinct CDR3 sequences; around 8% of them were counted only once. The ten largest clones represent about 9.4% of the sample. The sample taken for sequencing was whole blood. These receptors were collected from an adult who was a healthcare worker with PCR-confirmed SARS-CoV-2 infection or an uninfected control (not recorded which).

This clonotype was observed many times. The chain employs TRBV7-2 and TRBJ2-2; D is possibly TRBD1 (7 bases). V gave up 5 bases and J gave up 5 bases, with 15 bases separating them. Per the germline V gene, CDR1 is SGHTA and CDR2 is FQGNSA. The CDR3 covers 15 residues. CDR3 region: CASSPRQGGTGELFF. The CDR3 nucleotides are TGTGCCAGCAGCCCGAGACAGGGAGGAACCGGGGAGCTGTTTTTT.

This clonotype was recorded a few times. The chain employs TRBV7-3 and TRBJ2-2; D possibly corresponds to TRBD2 (6 bases). V was trimmed by 5 bases and J by 7 bases, leaving 8 bases between them. This CDR3 spans 12 amino acids. Germline V gives CDR1 SGHTA, CDR2 FQGTGA. CDR3 sequence (DNA): TGTGCCAGCAGCCCCGGGGGCGGGGAGCTGTTTTTT. Protein sequence: CASSPGGGELFF.

This clonotype was observed many times. The chain combines TRBV24-1 with TRBJ2-7, with D hard to call. Germline loops: CDR1 KGHDR, CDR2 SFDVKD. V was clipped by 3 bases and J by 4 bases, with 9 bases between them. This CDR3 has 13 amino acids. CDR3 sequence reads: CATSDVKGYEQYF. The CDR3 DNA sequence: TGTGCCACCAGTGATGTCAAGGGTTACGAGCAGTACTTC.

This clonotype was picked up many times. V is TRBV12-3 or TRBV12-4 and J is TRBJ1-1, with D possibly TRBD1 on 5 matching bases. V was cut by 5 bases and J by 1 base, with 11 bases left in between. The CDR3 covers 14 residues. CDR3 protein: CASSRQTSNTEAFF. As DNA, the CDR3 is TGTGCCAGCAGTCGACAGACCTCGAACACTGAAGCTTTCTTT.

The chain couples TRBV6-2 or TRBV6-3 to TRBJ1-1, with D unresolved. The CDR3 covers 13 residues. In germline, CDR1 is MNHEY, CDR2 SVGEGT. Trimming took off 6 bases at V and 5 bases at J, with 13 bases between the two ends. CDR3 DNA sequence: TGTGCCAGCAGCCCCTTCCGCCGAACTGAAGCTTTCTTT. It specifies CASSPFRRTEAFF.

This clonotype occurred many times. The chain employs TRBV7-2 and TRBJ2-3, with D possibly TRBD2 on 6 matching bases. Trimming left V 1 base short and J 1 base short, with 12 bases between. Germline assignment: CDR1 SGHTA and CDR2 FQGNSA. The CDR3 extends over 16 amino acids. The CDR3 coding sequence is TGTGCCAGCAGCTTAGTGTGGGCTAGCGGCACAGATACGCAGTATTTT. Translating it yields CASSLVWASGTDTQYF.

This clonotype turned up a few times. This chain uses TRBV12-3 or TRBV12-4 with TRBJ2-4; 7 positions agree with TRBD2. CDR3 size: 15 residues. V shed 1 base and J 4 bases; nucleotides not matched to a gene: 4. The CDR3 loop is CASSLGSGPKNIQYF. Written as DNA, the CDR3 is TGTGCCAGCAGTTTAGGTAGCGGGCCGAAAAACATTCAGTACTTC.

This clonotype was seen a few times. The rearrangement links TRBV6-5 to TRBJ2-7; D may match TRBD1 or TRBD2 (5 bases each). Trimming took 7 bases from V and 7 from J, leaving 23 bases between them. Germline V CDR1 and CDR2: MNHEY, SVGAGI. The CDR3 has 15 amino acids. The CDR3 here is CASNPELGRVSEQYF. Written as DNA, the CDR3 is TGTGCCAGCAACCCCGAACTGGGGCGGGTGTCTGAGCAGTACTTC.

This clonotype was observed at least ten times. This chain joins TRBV7-9 and TRBJ1-3; perhaps TRBD1 as D (5 bases). V was shortened by 1 base and J by 7 bases, with 17 bases between the two germline ends. The CDR3 is made up of 16 amino acids. Germline V CDR1 and CDR2: SEHNR, FQNEAQ (reference sequence). The CDR3 loop reads CASSLGDHAGSNTIYF. CDR3 sequence (DNA): TGTGCCAGCAGCTTAGGGGATCATGCAGGGAGCAACACCATATATTTT.

The table lists this clonotype with many counts. The rearrangement links TRBV5-1 to TRBJ1-2; D remains ambiguous. Germline V lookup: CDR1 SGHRS, CDR2 YFSETQ. Trimming took 5 bases from V and 3 from J, leaving 14 bases between them. The CDR3 runs to 14 residues. The CDR3, as DNA: TGCGCCAGCAGGCCGTCGAGGGCGGACTATGGCTACACCTTC. Amino acid sequence: CASRPSRADYGYTF.

This clonotype came up a few times. This rearrangement joins TRBV7-9 to TRBJ1-3; TRBD1 aligns across 8 bases. V gave up 3 bases and J gave up 0 bases; unmatched junction bases: 19. This CDR3 has 21 residues. The V gene's germline CDR1 is SEHNR and CDR2 FQNEAQ (reference sequence). The CDR3 DNA sequence: TGTGCCAGCAGCTTTGACATCGGCTGGCGGACAGGGCGCTTCTCTGGAAACACCATATATTTT. Amino acids: CASSFDIGWRTGRFSGNTIYF.

This clonotype has more than one count but fewer than ten. The rearrangement uses TRBV4-1 and TRBJ1-2, with 8 bases that match TRBD1. With V trimmed by 4 bases and J by 3 bases, 7 bases remained unmatched. The CDR3 extends over 15 amino acids. Per germline, CDR1 MGHRA and CDR2 YSYEKL. The chain's CDR3 is CASSPNRGSDYGYTF. CDR3 in DNA: TGCGCCAGCAGCCCGAACAGGGGGTCCGACTATGGCTACACCTTC.

The rearrangement uses TRBV5-1 and TRBJ2-7; TRBD1 aligns across 9 bases. Germline V gene data show CDR1 as SGHRS and CDR2 as YFSETQ. The CDR3 has 14 residues. The junction had 4 bases not matched to a gene; V was cut back by 5 bases and J by 1 base. The CDR3 DNA reads as TGCGCCAGCAGTTCCGGGACAGGGTCCTACGAGCAGTACTTC. Translating gives CASSSGTGSYEQYF.

This clonotype occurred many times. The V call is TRBV9, the J call TRBJ2-5; D is possibly TRBD1 (5 bases). The V gene's germline CDR1 is SGDLS and CDR2 YYNGEE. There are 13 residues in the CDR3. V was trimmed by 0 bases and J by 5 bases, leaving 8 bases between them. As DNA, the CDR3 is TGTGCCAGCAGCGTAGTGCCAGGGGAGACCCAGTACTTC. It encodes CASSVVPGETQYF.

Concerning this clonotype itself: The junction does not match germline at one end; this may be a read error. The CDR3 spells CSFDGGDYGYTF. CDR3 coding DNA: TGCAGCTTTGACGGGGGCGACTATGGCTACACCTTC. The V call is TRBV29-1, the J call TRBJ1-2; the D gene is possibly TRBD1 (6 bases). The CDR3 sequence is 12 residues long. CDR1 and CDR2 from the germline V gene are SQVTM and ANQGSEA.

This clonotype has more than one count but fewer than ten. The V and J genes are TRBV15 and TRBJ1-4; 7 bases are shared with TRBD1. The CDR3 is 14 residues long. Losses at the gene ends were 3 bases for V and 4 bases for J; bases not matched to a gene: 2. From germline, CDR1 is LNHNV and CDR2 YYDKDF (reference sequence). CDR3 amino acids: CATSRRQGNEKLFF. As DNA, the CDR3 is TGTGCCACCAGCAGGCGACAGGGTAATGAAAAACTGTTTTTT.

The chain carries TRBV9 and TRBJ2-2; a weak D match, TRBD2 (5 bases). The germline gives CDR1 SGDLS, CDR2 YYNGEE. This CDR3 has 14 amino acids. Deletions cut 10 bases from V and 4 bases from J, with 17 bases between. As DNA, the CDR3 is TGTGCCTCTGCCGCCGGGGAGACCACCGGGGAGCTGTTTTTT. This sequence encodes CASAAGETTGELFF.

This clonotype has more than one count but fewer than ten. V and J are TRBV29-1 and TRBJ1-1, with 7 nucleotides matching TRBD1. V shed 4 bases and J 1 base; nucleotides not matched to a gene: 6. The CDR3 contains 14 residues. CDR1 and CDR2 (germline): SQVTM, ANQGSEA. The DNA for the CDR3 is TGCAGCGTTGTCGGTGGGACAGCGAACACTGAAGCTTTCTTT. Its protein is CSVVGGTANTEAFF.

The chain uses TRBV5-4 and TRBJ1-2; no definite D call. V was cut by 1 base and J by 2 bases, with 12 bases left in between. Germline CDR1 is SGHNT and CDR2 is YYREEE (reference sequence). CDR3 length: 15 residues. In DNA form, the CDR3 reads TGTGCCAGCAGCTTGCGTCGGGCATCGAACTATGGCTACACCTTC. Its protein is CASSLRRASNYGYTF.

This clonotype came up many times. The chain uses TRBV11-2 and TRBJ1-4; D gene uncertain. The CDR3 covers 16 residues. V gave up 3 bases and J gave up 3 bases, with 14 bases separating them. CDR1 SGHAT and CDR2 FQNNGV come from the germline V gene. Here the CDR3 DNA reads TGTGCCAGCAGCTTGTCGGGCGGGGTGGCTAATGAAAAACTGTTTTTT. It yields the protein CASSLSGGVANEKLFF.

The table lists this clonotype with many counts. The gene calls are TRBV10-2 and TRBJ1-3; D is unresolved. Germline values: CDR1 WSHSY, CDR2 SAAADI. This CDR3 is built from 14 residues. The V gene lost 3 bases and the J gene lost 0 bases, with 6 bases spanning the gap. Here the CDR3 DNA reads TGCGCCAGCAGTGATGGGTTCTCTGGAAACACCATATATTTT. Its translation is CASSDGFSGNTIYF.

The chain has TRBV7-2 and TRBJ2-7, with D possibly TRBD2 on 6 matching bases. The CDR3 consists of 14 residues. Germline V gene sequence: CDR1 SGHTA, CDR2 FQGNSA. V was pared by 3 bases and J by 1 base, with 10 bases between. CDR3 sequence reads: CASSLAGKSYEQYF. The CDR3 coding sequence is TGTGCCAGCAGCTTGGCGGGAAAGTCCTACGAGCAGTACTTC.

There are many counts of this clonotype. This chain links TRBV12-3 or TRBV12-4 with TRBJ1-6; tentative D call: TRBD1 (6 bases). The V end lost 9 bases, the J end lost 10 bases, and 16 bases lay between the germline ends. The CDR3 totals 13 residues. CDR3 amino acids: CASLRGAGSPLHF. The CDR3 DNA is TGTGCCAGTCTGCGGGGGGCTGGGTCACCCCTCCACTTT.

This sequence joins TRBV11-2 and TRBJ1-2; D uncertain. With 0 bases removed from V and 4 bases from J, the gap between germline ends came to 6 bases. CDR3 length: 13 amino acids. CDR1 is SGHAT, CDR2 FQNNGV, per germline. The CDR3 nucleotides read TGTGCCAGCAGCTTAGATCGAGGCTATGGCTACACCTTC. As protein: CASSLDRGYGYTF.

The genes are TRBV5-6 and TRBJ2-5; 10 bases agree with TRBD1. CDR1 is SGHDT, CDR2 YYEEEE, per germline. The J segment lost 4 bases and the V segment lost 5 bases, leaving 5 bases of the junction unmatched. This CDR3 has 14 amino acids. The CDR3 DNA reads TGTGCCAGCAGTTATGGACAGGGGGGAGAGACCCAGTACTTC. Protein sequence: CASSYGQGGETQYF. The full variable domain, with the rest looked up from reference TRBV5-6 and TRBJ2-5, is DAGVTQSPTHLIKTRGQQVTLRCSPKSGHDTVSWYQQALGQGPQFIFQYYEEEERQRGNFPDRFSGHQFPNYSSELNVNALLLGDSALYLCASSYGQGGETQYFGPGTRLLVL.

Only a few counts were recorded for this clonotype. This chain connects TRBV6-5 to TRBJ2-1; the D gene is possibly TRBD1 (5 bases). From germline, CDR1 is MNHEY and CDR2 SVGAGI. The V end was cut by 0 bases, the J end by 5 bases, with 14 bases between. The CDR3 sequence is 16 residues long. CDR3 in amino acids: CASSYSWQGLHNEQFF. The DNA for the CDR3 is TGTGCCAGCAGTTACTCGTGGCAGGGCCTCCACAATGAGCAGTTCTTC.

J is TRBJ2-1 and V is TRBV11-2; possible D gene TRBD1, 6 bases. There are 18 residues in the CDR3. Trimming removed 0 bases from V and 1 base from J, with 16 bases in between. The germline V gene encodes CDR1 SGHAT and CDR2 FQNNGV. The CDR3 DNA reads TGTGCCAGCAGCTTAGACGGCGTGGGGGCAAGGTCCTACAATGAGCAGTTCTTC. Residues: CASSLDGVGARSYNEQFF.

In regard to this clonotype: The final CDR3 position lacks the conserved phenylalanine or tryptophan, pointing to a likely read error. The rearrangement uses TRBV7-2 and TRBJ2-7, with no clear D. This CDR3 is built from 12 residues. CDR1 SGHTA and CDR2 FQGNSA come from the germline V gene. V gave up 4 bases and J gave up 3 bases, with 7 bases separating them. CDR3 protein: CASSSWDYEQYY. CDR3 DNA: TGTGCCAGCAGCTCCTGGGACTACGAGCAGTACTAC.

This clonotype was detected only once. This chain connects TRBV29-1 to TRBJ2-2, with 7 positions matching TRBD1. The V and J ends lost 5 bases and 1 base, in that order; junction bases with no gene match: 1. The CDR3 spans 13 residues. The germline V gene encodes CDR1 SQVTM and CDR2 ANQGSEA. CDR3 bases: TGCAGCGTTTGGACAGGGAACACCGGGGAGCTGTTTTTT. Translated, it gives CSVWTGNTGELFF.